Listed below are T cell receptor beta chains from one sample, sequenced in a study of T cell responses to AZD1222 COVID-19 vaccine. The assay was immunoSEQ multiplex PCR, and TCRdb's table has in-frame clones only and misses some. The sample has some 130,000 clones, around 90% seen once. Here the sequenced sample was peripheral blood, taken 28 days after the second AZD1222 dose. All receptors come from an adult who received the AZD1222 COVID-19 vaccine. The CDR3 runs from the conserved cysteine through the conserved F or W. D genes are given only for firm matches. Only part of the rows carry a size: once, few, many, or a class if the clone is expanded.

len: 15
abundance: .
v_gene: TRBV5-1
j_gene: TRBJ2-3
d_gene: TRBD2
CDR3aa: CASSLAKAGADTQYF
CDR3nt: TGCGCCAGCAGCTTGGCCAAAGCGGGGGCCGATACGCAGTATTTT

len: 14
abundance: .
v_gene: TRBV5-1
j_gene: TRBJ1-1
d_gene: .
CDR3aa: CASRRQGLGTEAFF
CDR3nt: TGCGCCAGCAGACGCCAGGGCTTAGGCACTGAAGCTTTCTTT

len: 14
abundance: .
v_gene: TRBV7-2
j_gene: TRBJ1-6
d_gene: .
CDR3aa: CASSLNAYNSPLHF
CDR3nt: TGTGCCAGCAGCTTAAATGCCTATAATTCACCCCTCCACTTT

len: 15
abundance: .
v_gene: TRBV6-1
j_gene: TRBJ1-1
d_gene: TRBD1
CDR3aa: CASSEVGQMNTEAFF
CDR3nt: TGTGCCAGCAGTGAAGTGGGACAGATGAACACTGAAGCTTTCTTT

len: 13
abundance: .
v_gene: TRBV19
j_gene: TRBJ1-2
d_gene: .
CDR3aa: CASIPSAGYGYTF
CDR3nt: TGTGCCAGTATCCCCTCCGCCGGCTATGGCTACACCTTC

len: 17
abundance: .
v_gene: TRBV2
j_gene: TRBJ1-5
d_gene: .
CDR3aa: CASSRRGGTNSNQPQHF
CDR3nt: TGTGCCAGCAGTAGGAGGGGCGGGACGAATAGCAATCAGCCCCAGCATTTT

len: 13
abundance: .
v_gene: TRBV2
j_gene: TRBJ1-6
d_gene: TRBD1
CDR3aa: CASRPGQESPLHF
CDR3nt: TGTGCCAGCAGACCGGGACAGGAATCACCCCTCCACTTT

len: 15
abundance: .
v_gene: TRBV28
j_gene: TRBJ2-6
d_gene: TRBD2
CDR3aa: CASNWGGSGANVLTF
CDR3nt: TGTGCCAGCAACTGGGGGGGTTCTGGGGCCAACGTCCTGACTTTC

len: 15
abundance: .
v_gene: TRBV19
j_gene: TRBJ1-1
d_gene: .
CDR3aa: CASKIRRGANTEAFF
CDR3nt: TGTGCCAGCAAAATCCGGAGGGGGGCGAACACTGAAGCTTTCTTT

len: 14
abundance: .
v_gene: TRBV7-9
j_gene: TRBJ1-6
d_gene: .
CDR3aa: CASSFEGNNSPLHF
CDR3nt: TGTGCCAGCAGCTTTGAGGGGAATAATTCACCCCTCCACTTT

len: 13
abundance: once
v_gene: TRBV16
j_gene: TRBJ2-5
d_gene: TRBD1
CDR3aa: CASSLNRGETQYF
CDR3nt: TGTGCCAGCAGCCTAAACAGGGGAGAGACCCAGTACTTC

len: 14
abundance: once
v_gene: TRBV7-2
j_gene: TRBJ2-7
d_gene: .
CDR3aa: CASSPGRLSYEQYF
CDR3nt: TGTGCCAGCAGCCCGGGACGGCTCTCCTACGAGCAGTACTTC

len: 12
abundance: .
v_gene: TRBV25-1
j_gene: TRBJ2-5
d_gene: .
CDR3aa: CATGDTQETQYF
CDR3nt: TGTGCCACCGGGGACACCCAAGAGACCCAGTACTTC

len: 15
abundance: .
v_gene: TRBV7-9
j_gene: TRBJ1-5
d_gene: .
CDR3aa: CASSPQGGSNQPQHF
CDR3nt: TGTGCCAGCAGCCCACAGGGTGGAAGCAATCAGCCCCAGCATTTT

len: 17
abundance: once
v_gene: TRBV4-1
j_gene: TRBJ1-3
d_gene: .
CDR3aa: CASSQSPPGISGNTIYF
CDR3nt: TGCGCCAGCAGCCAGAGCCCCCCAGGCATCTCTGGAAACACCATATATTTT

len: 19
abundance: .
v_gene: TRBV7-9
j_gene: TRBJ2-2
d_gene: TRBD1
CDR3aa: CASRLHTIRNRGPTGELFF
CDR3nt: TGTGCCAGCCGGCTACATACGATCCGAAACAGGGGGCCCACCGGGGAGCTGTTTTTT

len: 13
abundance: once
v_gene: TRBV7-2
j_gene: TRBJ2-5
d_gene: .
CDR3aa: CASSLEPQETQYF
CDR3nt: TGTGCCAGCAGCCTCGAACCACAAGAGACCCAGTACTTC

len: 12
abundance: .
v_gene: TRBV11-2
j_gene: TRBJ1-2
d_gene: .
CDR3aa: CASRGDNYGYTF
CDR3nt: TGTGCCAGCCGGGGCGATAACTATGGCTACACCTTC

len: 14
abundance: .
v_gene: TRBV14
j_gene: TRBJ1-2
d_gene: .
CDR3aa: CASSQARGGYGYTF
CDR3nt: TGTGCCAGCAGCCAGGCGAGAGGGGGCTATGGCTACACCTTC

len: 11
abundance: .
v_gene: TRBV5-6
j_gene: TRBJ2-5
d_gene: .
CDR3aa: CASSLEETQYF
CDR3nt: TGTGCCAGCAGCCTAGAGGAGACCCAGTACTTC

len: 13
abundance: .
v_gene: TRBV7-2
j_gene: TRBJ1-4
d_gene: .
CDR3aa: CASRRGGNEKLFF
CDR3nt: TGTGCCAGCAGGAGGGGGGGTAATGAAAAACTGTTTTTT

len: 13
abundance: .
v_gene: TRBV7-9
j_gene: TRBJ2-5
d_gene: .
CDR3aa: CASTPPGPETQYF
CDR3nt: TGTGCCAGCACCCCCCCAGGGCCAGAGACCCAGTACTTC

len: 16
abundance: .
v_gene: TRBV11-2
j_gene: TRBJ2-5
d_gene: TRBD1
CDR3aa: CASSLVSGTEGETQYF
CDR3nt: TGTGCCAGCAGCTTAGTTTCCGGGACAGAGGGAGAGACCCAGTACTTC

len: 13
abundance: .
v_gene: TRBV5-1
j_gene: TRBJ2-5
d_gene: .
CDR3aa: CASRYREQETQYF
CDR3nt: TGCGCCAGCAGATATCGTGAACAAGAGACCCAGTACTTC

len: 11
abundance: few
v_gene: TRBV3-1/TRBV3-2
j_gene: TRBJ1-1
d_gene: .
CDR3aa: CASSRRTEAFF
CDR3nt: TGTGCCAGCAGCCGGCGGACTGAAGCTTTCTTT

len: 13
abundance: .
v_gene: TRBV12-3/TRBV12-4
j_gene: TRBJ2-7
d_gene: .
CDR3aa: CASSLGASNEQYF
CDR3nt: TGTGCCAGCAGTTTAGGAGCGTCGAACGAGCAGTACTTC

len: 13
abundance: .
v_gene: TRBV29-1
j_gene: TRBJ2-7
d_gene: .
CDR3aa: CSVELTPRGEQYF
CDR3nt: TGCAGCGTTGAACTTACCCCCAGGGGCGAGCAGTACTTC

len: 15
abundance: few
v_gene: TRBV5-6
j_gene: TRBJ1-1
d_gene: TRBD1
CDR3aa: CASSRQGARDTEAFF
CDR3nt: TGTGCCAGCAGCCGACAGGGGGCGCGGGACACTGAAGCTTTCTTT

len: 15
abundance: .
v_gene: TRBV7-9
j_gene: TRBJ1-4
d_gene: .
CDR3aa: CASSLRSLTLEKLFF
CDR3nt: TGTGCCAGCAGCTTACGATCTCTGACGCTTGAAAAACTGTTTTTT

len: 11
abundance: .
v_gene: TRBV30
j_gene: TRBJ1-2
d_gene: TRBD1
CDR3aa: CASDRLGGYTF
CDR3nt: TGTGCCTCGGACAGGCTGGGGGGCTACACCTTC

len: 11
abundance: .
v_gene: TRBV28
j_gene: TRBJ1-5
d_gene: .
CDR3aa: CASSLDQPQHF
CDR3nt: TGTGCCAGCAGTTTAGATCAGCCCCAGCATTTT

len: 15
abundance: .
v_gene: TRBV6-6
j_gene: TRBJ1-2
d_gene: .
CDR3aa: CASSYSTPARNGYTF
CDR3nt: TGTGCCAGCAGTTACTCGACTCCAGCACGCAATGGCTACACCTTC

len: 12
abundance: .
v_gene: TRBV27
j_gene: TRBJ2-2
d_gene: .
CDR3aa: CASSFYTGELFF
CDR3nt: TGTGCCAGCAGTTTTTACACCGGGGAGCTGTTTTTT

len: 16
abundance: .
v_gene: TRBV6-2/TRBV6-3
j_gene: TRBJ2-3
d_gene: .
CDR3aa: CASSPLRQARTDTQYF
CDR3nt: TGTGCCAGCAGTCCCCTAAGACAGGCCCGCACAGATACGCAGTATTTT

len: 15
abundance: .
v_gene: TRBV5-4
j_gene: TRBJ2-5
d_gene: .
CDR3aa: CASSLGVRAWETQYF
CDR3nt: TGTGCCAGCAGCTTGGGGGTTAGGGCCTGGGAGACCCAGTACTTC

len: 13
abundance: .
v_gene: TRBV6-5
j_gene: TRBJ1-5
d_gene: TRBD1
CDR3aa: CASSRDRGQPQHF
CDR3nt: TGTGCCAGCAGTCGGGACAGGGGCCAGCCCCAGCATTTT

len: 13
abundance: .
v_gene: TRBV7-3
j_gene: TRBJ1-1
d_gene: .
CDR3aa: CASRRSMNTEAFF
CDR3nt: TGTGCCAGCAGGCGGTCAATGAACACTGAAGCTTTCTTT

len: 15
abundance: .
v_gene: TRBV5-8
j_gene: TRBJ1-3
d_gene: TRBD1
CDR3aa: CASSLATGRRNTIYF
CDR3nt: TGTGCCAGCAGCTTGGCGACAGGGAGGCGGAACACCATATATTTT

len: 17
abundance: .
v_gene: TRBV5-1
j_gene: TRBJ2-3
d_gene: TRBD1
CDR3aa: CASSLRTGQGSTDTQYF
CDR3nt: TGCGCCAGCAGCTTGAGGACGGGACAGGGTAGCACAGATACGCAGTATTTT

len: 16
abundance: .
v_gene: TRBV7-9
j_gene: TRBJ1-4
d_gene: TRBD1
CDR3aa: CASSFYSPGQGGKLFF
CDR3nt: TGTGCCAGCAGCTTTTATAGTCCGGGACAGGGGGGAAAACTGTTTTTT

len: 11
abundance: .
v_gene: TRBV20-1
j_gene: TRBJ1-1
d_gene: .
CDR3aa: CSAPTRNEAFF
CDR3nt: TGCAGTGCTCCGACCCGAAATGAAGCTTTCTTT

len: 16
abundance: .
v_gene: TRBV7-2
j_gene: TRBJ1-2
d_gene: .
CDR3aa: CASSSRLGRLNYGYTF
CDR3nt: TGTGCCAGCAGCTCCCGCTTAGGACGGTTAAACTATGGCTACACCTTC

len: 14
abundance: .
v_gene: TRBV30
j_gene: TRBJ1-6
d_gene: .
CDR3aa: CAWSGSSGNSPLHF
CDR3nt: TGTGCCTGGAGTGGCTCATCAGGGAATTCACCCCTCCACTTT

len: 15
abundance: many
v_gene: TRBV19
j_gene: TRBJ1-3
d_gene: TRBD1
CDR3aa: CASRSGTGSGNTIYF
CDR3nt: TGTGCCAGTAGGTCCGGGACAGGCTCAGGAAACACCATATATTTT

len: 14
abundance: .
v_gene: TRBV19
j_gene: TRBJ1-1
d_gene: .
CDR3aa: CASSAGSLNTEAFF
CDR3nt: TGTGCCAGTAGTGCGGGCAGTTTAAACACTGAAGCTTTCTTT

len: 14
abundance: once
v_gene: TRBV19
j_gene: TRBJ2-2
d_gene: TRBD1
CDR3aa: CASRWDRETGELFF
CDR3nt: TGTGCCAGTCGGTGGGACAGGGAAACCGGGGAGCTGTTTTTT

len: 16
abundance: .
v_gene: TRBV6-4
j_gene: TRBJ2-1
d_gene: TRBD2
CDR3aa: CASSDWTSRGKNEQFF
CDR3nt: TGTGCCAGCAGTGACTGGACTAGCAGGGGCAAGAATGAGCAGTTCTTC

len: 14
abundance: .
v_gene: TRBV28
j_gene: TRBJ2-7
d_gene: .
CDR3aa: CASSFQLSSYEQYF
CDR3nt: TGTGCCAGCAGTTTTCAACTCAGCTCCTACGAGCAGTACTTC